A selection of T cell receptor beta chains follows, all from one sample in a study of cytomegalovirus exposure and HLA in healthy donors. Method: immunoSEQ multiplex PCR; TCRdb's copy keeps in-frame clones and lacks some. This sample has 150,000 to 200,000 clones; around 84% occur once, and the top ten carry under 2%. Sequenced material: PBMCs. The source is a woman under 30 in good health and CMV-seronegative. Both conserved end residues are trimmed from each CDR3. A D gene is named only where the DNA matches it firmly. Not all rows give a size; the values are once, few, many and, for expanded clones, a class.

clone_size j_call v_call d_call cdr3_aa
. TRBJ1-3 TRBV2 . ASSVGEPFYGNTIY
. TRBJ1-6 TRBV19 . ASSMADSPLH
. TRBJ2-3 TRBV27 . ASKIWGYNPTDTQY
. TRBJ1-3 TRBV2 . ASSEGRQIGNTIY
. TRBJ2-6 TRBV4-1 TRBD1 ASSHTAGQGSSGANVLT
once TRBJ1-5 TRBV27 . ASSFTGQPQH
. TRBJ2-3 TRBV4-1 TRBD2 ASSQESGGASGKIDTQY
. TRBJ2-1 TRBV15 . ATSRTRGILNEQF
. TRBJ2-5 TRBV6-5 TRBD1 ASSYGGTGGETQY
. TRBJ2-2 TRBV6-1 TRBD2 ASTRLAGGVGELF